This T cell receptor beta chain was sequenced during a study of control samples from healthy donors and cancer patients. Sequencing was performed with immunoSEQ multiplex PCR; in TCRdb, only in-frame clones are kept and a portion is missing. The repertoire includes about 110,000 clones, roughly nine tenths of them detected once, and approximately 4% sits in the top ten. Only one count was recorded for this clone. CDR3 length: 14 residues. The J segment lost 8 bases and the V segment lost 3 bases, leaving 9 bases of the junction unmatched. The V gene's germline CDR1 is GTSNPN and CDR2 SVGIG (reference sequence).

This chain links TRBV30 with TRBJ2-5; the match to TRBD1 covers 10 bases. This receptor was taken from a human donor in good health. The donor label of this sample is uncertain. The sequenced sample was blood. The CDR3 region has the DNA TGTGCCTGGAGCCCCGGGACAGGGGCGTTAACCCAGTACTTC. It specifies CAWSPGTGALTQYF.